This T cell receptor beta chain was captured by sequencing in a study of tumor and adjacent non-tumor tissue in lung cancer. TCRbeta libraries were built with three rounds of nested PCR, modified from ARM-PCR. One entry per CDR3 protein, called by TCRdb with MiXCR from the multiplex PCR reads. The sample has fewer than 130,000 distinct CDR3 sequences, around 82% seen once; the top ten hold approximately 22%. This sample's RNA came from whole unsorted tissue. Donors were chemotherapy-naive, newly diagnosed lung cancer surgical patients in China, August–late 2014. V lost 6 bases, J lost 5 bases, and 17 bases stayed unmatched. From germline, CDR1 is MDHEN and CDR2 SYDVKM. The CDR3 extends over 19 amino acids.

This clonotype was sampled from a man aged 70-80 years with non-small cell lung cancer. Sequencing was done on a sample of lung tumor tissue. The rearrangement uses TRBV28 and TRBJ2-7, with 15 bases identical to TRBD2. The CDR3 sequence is CASSRKNPWTSGRVHEQYF. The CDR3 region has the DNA TGTGCCAGCAGCCGTAAAAACCCCTGGACTAGCGGGAGGGTCCACGAGCAGTACTTC. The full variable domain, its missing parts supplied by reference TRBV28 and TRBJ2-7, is DVKVTQSSRYLVKRTGEKVFLECVQDMDHENMFWYRQDPGLGLRLIYFSYDVKMKEKGDIPEGYSVSREKKERFSLILESASTNQTSMYLCASSRKNPWTSGRVHEQYFGPGTRLTVT.